The 30 T cell receptor beta chains presented below share a single source sample, sequenced in a study of blood T cells in healthy people across ages. A second roughly 6 to 12 cycle PCR used barcoded and J-beta primers. MiXCR, applied by TCRdb to the 5' RACE reads, yields one record per CDR3 protein. The repertoire consists of more than 1.4 million distinct CDR3 sequences, with 40% to 50% occurring once and the leading ten covering 7% to 9.5%. The sequencing input was blood. Receptors originate from a woman aged 18-29 years in good health.

The chain recombines TRBV2 with TRBJ2-3, with 8 bases matching TRBD2. Germline V gene data show CDR1 as SNHLY and CDR2 as FYNNEI. After removal of 9 bases from V and 2 bases from J, the junction contained 4 bases not matched to a gene. The CDR3 has 13 amino acids. CDR3 loop: CARIAGPTDTQYF. CDR3 nucleotide sequence: TGTGCCAGAATAGCGGGGCCCACAGATACGCAGTATTTT.

The chain links TRBV21-1 to TRBJ2-1; the tabulated D call, TRBD2, remains unverified against the DNA. TRBV21-1 is a pseudogene. The CDR3 sequence is 18 residues long. The CDR3 nucleotides are TGTGCCAGCATCCTATCCCCTCTAGCGCGGGATCAACACAATGAGCAGTTCTTC. The encoded protein is CASILSPLARDQHNEQFF.

The V gene is TRBV5-1, the J gene TRBJ2-1; tentative D call: TRBD2 (6 bases). The germline CDR1 and CDR2 sequences are SGHRS and YFSETQ. Trimming took 0 bases from V and 2 from J, leaving 9 bases between them. This CDR3 has 15 amino acids. CDR3 sequence: CASSLGGNTYNEQFF. In nucleotides, the CDR3 is TGCGCCAGCAGCTTGGGCGGGAATACCTACAATGAGCAGTTCTTC.

This clonotype has only a few counts. The rearrangement links TRBV5-1 to TRBJ2-4, with TRBD2 as a possible D gene (7 bases). Per germline, CDR1 SGHRS and CDR2 YFSETQ. The V and J ends lost 2 bases and 4 bases respectively, with 10 bases between them. This CDR3 spans 14 amino acids. In DNA, the CDR3 is TGCGCCAGCAGCTTAGGGGGGGAGAAAAACATTCAGTACTTC. Encoded protein: CASSLGGEKNIQYF.

This clonotype occurred a few times. V and J are TRBV6-5 and TRBJ2-3; TRBD2 matches 11 bases. The germline V gene encodes CDR1 MNHEY and CDR2 SVGAGI. Trimming at V came to 0 bases and at J to 6 bases, leaving 5 bases not matched to a gene. The length of the CDR3 is 16 residues. This chain's CDR3 is CASSYSLAGALDTQYF. Written as DNA, the CDR3 is TGTGCCAGCAGTTACTCACTAGCGGGAGCCTTGGATACGCAGTATTTT.

V gene TRBV28 combines with J gene TRBJ2-7, with a possible D match to TRBD1 (5 bases). Trimming cost V 2 bases and J 1 base, with 12 bases left between them. The germline gives CDR1 MDHEN, CDR2 SYDVKM. The CDR3 spans 15 residues. CDR3 in DNA: TGTGCCAGCAGTTTAAACTGGGGCAGTTCCTACGAGCAGTACTTC. Translating gives CASSLNWGSSYEQYF.

The chain joins TRBV4-1 to TRBJ1-6, with D uncertain. Per germline, CDR1 MGHRA and CDR2 YSYEKL. V lost 0 bases and J 6 bases, leaving 12 bases between the germline ends. This CDR3 contains 16 residues. CDR3 in DNA: TGCGCCAGCAGCCAAGATTCACCCCCGCTTAATTCACCCCTCCACTTT. It codes for CASSQDSPPLNSPLHF.

This clonotype has a handful of counts. V is TRBV11-2 and J is TRBJ2-7; 10 bases are shared with TRBD1. Unmatched junction bases numbered 6, after V lost 4 bases and J lost 6 bases. The CDR3 consists of 14 residues. Germline V gene data show CDR1 as SGHAT and CDR2 as FQNNGV. This CDR3 reads CASSYGTGDSEQYF. In DNA form, the CDR3 reads TGTGCCAGCAGCTACGGGACAGGGGACTCCGAGCAGTACTTC.

V and J are TRBV6-5 and TRBJ1-6; D is uncertain. The CDR3 has 14 residues. Germline V gene data show CDR1 as MNHEY and CDR2 as SVGAGI. The V end lost 10 bases, the J end lost 0 bases, and 10 bases lay between the germline ends. The CDR3 bases are TGTGCCACCCAGACGAGCTCCTATAATTCACCCCTCCACTTT. It specifies CATQTSSYNSPLHF.

The chain joins TRBV3-1 to TRBJ2-3; 8 bases are a match to TRBD2. Trimming at V came to 2 bases and at J to 2 bases, leaving 15 bases not matched to a gene. CDR3 length: 19 residues. The V gene's germline CDR1 is LGHDT and CDR2 YNNKEL (reference sequence). The CDR3 nucleotides are TGTGCCAGCAGCCAAAACAGCGGGAGCTTGGCATATTCCACAGATACGCAGTATTTT. It yields the protein CASSQNSGSLAYSTDTQYF.

The table lists this clonotype with a few counts. This rearrangement joins TRBV4-1 to TRBJ2-5, with D possibly matching TRBD2 (7 bases). Germline V gives CDR1 MGHRA, CDR2 YSYEKL. V lost 7 bases and J lost 2, with 20 bases in between. The CDR3 spans 16 residues. DNA for the CDR3: TGCGCCAGCAACTACCTACCAAGCGGGACACAAGAGACCCAGTACTTC. Encoded protein: CASNYLPSGTQETQYF.

The chain is built from TRBV20-1 and TRBJ1-5, with 8 bases lining up with TRBD1. The ends lost 2 bases at V and 5 bases at J; junction bases unmatched: 8. Germline assignment: CDR1 DFQATT and CDR2 SNEGSKA (reference sequence). CDR3 length equals 15 residues. DNA for the CDR3: TGCAGTGCTAGACATGTGGCAGGGGGCTATCAGCCCCAGCATTTT. The encoded protein is CSARHVAGGYQPQHF.

The chain recombines TRBV7-2 with TRBJ1-2; weak D call: TRBD1 (5 bases). Trimming pared 5 bases from V and 8 bases from J, leaving 21 bases between. CDR1 SGHTA and CDR2 FQGNSA come from the germline V gene. The length of the CDR3 is 15 residues. Here the CDR3 DNA reads TGTGCCAGCAGCCCTTGGGACGTCCAACTGGGGGGCTACACCTTC. It codes for CASSPWDVQLGGYTF.

This clonotype was observed a handful of times. This chain uses TRBV12-3 or TRBV12-4 with TRBJ2-1; 9 bases are a match to TRBD1. V dropped 3 bases and J dropped 6; count of bases not matched to a gene: 15. This CDR3 comprises 18 residues. The CDR3 DNA reads TGTGCCAGCAGTTTTTTCTCGTTCACGGACAGGGGTGGCAATGAGCAGTTCTTC. It specifies CASSFFSFTDRGGNEQFF.

The gene calls are TRBV20-1 and TRBJ1-2; D is unclear. There are 10 residues in the CDR3. Trimming removed 6 bases at V and 3 bases at J, with 5 bases between. Germline CDR1 DFQATT, CDR2 SNEGSKA (reference sequence). The CDR3 is CSAQHYGYTF. CDR3 nucleotides: TGCAGTGCCCAGCACTATGGCTACACCTTC.

V is TRBV27 and J is TRBJ2-1, with 10 bases aligning to TRBD1. Germline V gene sequence: CDR1 MNHEY, CDR2 SMNVEV (reference sequence). The ends lost 10 bases at V and 12 bases at J; junction bases unmatched: 9. There are 12 residues in the CDR3. The CDR3, as DNA: TGTGCCATCTGGGACAGGGGCCATGGGCAGTTCTTC. Amino acids: CAIWDRGHGQFF.

The chain has TRBV6-1 and TRBJ2-1; tentative D call: TRBD2 (5 bases). V was cut by 3 bases and J by 7 bases, with 13 bases left in between. This CDR3 has 14 residues. Germline CDR1 and CDR2: MNHNS and SASEGT. CDR3 bases: TGTGCCAGCAGTGACAACTACCGCGGGAATGAGCAGTTCTTC. Residues: CASSDNYRGNEQFF.

This sequence joins TRBV6-6 and TRBJ1-1; D not resolved. The CDR3 is made up of 16 amino acids. Trimming took 2 bases from V and 2 from J, leaving 15 bases between them. The germline gives CDR1 MNHNY, CDR2 SVGAGI (reference sequence). In DNA, the CDR3 is TGTGCCAGCAGTTACGTACGGGATCTACTTAACACTGAAGCTTTCTTT. Protein sequence: CASSYVRDLLNTEAFF.

The chain is built from TRBV21-1 and TRBJ2-3; whether TRBD2, the table's D call, matches the DNA was not checked. TRBV21-1 is given as a pseudogene. The CDR3 has 16 amino acids. The CDR3 loop reads CASSTSGRDSTDTQYF. The CDR3 DNA sequence: TGTGCCAGCAGCACTAGCGGGAGGGATAGCACAGATACGCAGTATTTT.

Only a few counts were recorded for this clonotype. The rearrangement links TRBV7-2 to TRBJ2-1; 15 bases align to TRBD2. The CDR3 has 18 residues. Germline V gives CDR1 SGHTA, CDR2 FQGNSA. The V gene end was trimmed by 0 bases and the J gene end by 4 bases; junction bases not matched to a gene: 4. CDR3: CASSLAGTSGGLYNEQFF. CDR3 coding DNA: TGTGCCAGCAGCTTAGCGGGGACTAGCGGGGGGCTTTACAATGAGCAGTTCTTC.

The chain employs TRBV5-1 and TRBJ2-7, with D possibly being TRBD1 or TRBD2 (5 bases each). The CDR3 runs 12 residues. Trimming took off 7 bases at V and 5 bases at J, with 13 bases between the two ends. Germline V gives CDR1 SGHRS, CDR2 YFSETQ. The CDR3 DNA reads TGCGCCAGCGCACCTGGGGGTCACGAGCAGTACTTC. It specifies CASAPGGHEQYF.

This clonotype was seen only a few times. The chain combines TRBV4-2 with TRBJ2-3; TRBD2 matches 12 bases. J lost 5 bases, V lost 5 bases, and 17 bases had no gene match. Germline CDR1 and CDR2: LGHNA and YNFKEQ. CDR3 length: 19 amino acids. CDR3 region: CASSDDTRALAGGRDTQYF. The CDR3 region has the DNA TGTGCCAGCAGCGATGATACGAGGGCTCTAGCGGGGGGGCGAGATACGCAGTATTTT.

This clonotype was seen more than once but under ten times. The gene calls are TRBV6-1 and TRBJ2-1; D possibly corresponds to TRBD2 (5 bases). Germline loops: CDR1 MNHNS, CDR2 SASEGT. This CDR3 contains 16 residues. The germline V and J ends were trimmed by 2 bases and 8 bases, with 19 bases remaining between them. This CDR3 is CASSENLGVAIDEQFF. The CDR3 region has the DNA TGTGCCAGCAGTGAAAATTTGGGAGTAGCTATCGATGAGCAGTTCTTC.

This chain links TRBV5-1 with TRBJ2-2, with 7 bases that match TRBD1. The CDR3 runs 16 residues. CDR1 is SGHRS and CDR2 is YFSETQ in the germline V gene. The V gene end was trimmed by 3 bases and the J gene end by 4 bases; junction bases not matched to a gene: 9. The CDR3 DNA sequence: TGCGCCAGCAGCTGGAATTACGCAGGGGGCACCGGGGAGCTGTTTTTT. Its translation is CASSWNYAGGTGELFF. Drawing the rest from reference TRBV5-1 and TRBJ2-2, the complete variable domain is KAGVTQTPRYLIKTRGQQVTLSCSPISGHRSVSWYQQTPGQGLQFLFEYFSETQRNKGNFPGRFSGRQFSNSRSEMNVSTLELGDSALYLCASSWNYAGGTGELFFGEGSRLTVL.

A few counts support this clonotype. The V and J genes are TRBV6-2 or TRBV6-3 and TRBJ2-7; 7 positions match TRBD1. Germline V gene data show CDR1 as MNHEY and CDR2 as SVGEGT. There are 14 residues in the CDR3. Trimming cost V 2 bases and J 2 bases; bases outside gene matches: 3. DNA of the CDR3: TGTGCCAGCAGTTACGGGGACAGCACCTACGAGCAGTACTTC. It specifies CASSYGDSTYEQYF.

There are a few counts of this clonotype. This sequence joins TRBV10-1 and TRBJ2-3; D remains unclear. V lost 5 bases and J lost 2, with 14 bases in between. This CDR3 is 15 amino acids long. Germline V gene data show CDR1 as WNHNN and CDR2 as SYGVQD (reference sequence). In nucleotides, the CDR3 is TGCGCCAGCAGTAAGGGAACCCAAGTCACAGATACGCAGTATTTT. Translated, it gives CASSKGTQVTDTQYF.

The chain links TRBV9 to TRBJ2-5, with D maybe TRBD2 (6 bases). The CDR3 is 15 residues long. Trimming left V 3 bases short and J 2 bases short, with 14 bases between. Germline CDR1 is SGDLS and CDR2 is YYNGEE. CDR3 region: CASSERGSRQETQYF. The CDR3 DNA is TGTGCCAGCAGCGAACGGGGGTCCAGACAAGAGACCCAGTACTTC.

This clonotype was counted a few times. The V and J genes are TRBV20-1 and TRBJ1-2; D is unresolved. Between the trimmed V and J ends, which lost 6 bases and 2 bases, there was a span of 10 bases. The CDR3 is 12 amino acids. The germline V gene encodes CDR1 DFQATT and CDR2 SNEGSKA (reference sequence). CDR3 sequence reads: CSAPTENYGYTF. The CDR3 nucleotides are TGCAGTGCCCCGACGGAAAACTATGGCTACACCTTC.

A few counts support this clonotype. This chain links TRBV7-2 with TRBJ2-3; D not certain. V lost 2 bases to trimming and J lost 6 bases, with 6 bases between them. The CDR3 has 12 amino acids. In germline, CDR1 is SGHTA, CDR2 FQGNSA. The CDR3 sequence: CASSLMEDTQYF. The CDR3 coding sequence is TGTGCCAGCAGCTTAATGGAGGATACGCAGTATTTT.

This clonotype turned up a few times. The chain links TRBV10-3 to TRBJ2-3; 10 bases are shared with TRBD2. Germline V gene lookup returns CDR1 ENHRY and CDR2 SYGVKD. The V segment lost 6 bases and the J segment 5 bases; nucleotides outside the gene matches: 2. This CDR3 has 13 residues. The CDR3 DNA is TGTGCCATCAGGAGCGGGGGGGGAGATACGCAGTATTTT. Protein sequence: CAIRSGGGDTQYF.